The source of this T cell receptor beta chain is a study of blood T cell repertoires in COVID-19. The CDR3 length is 17 residues. V trimming: 5 bases; J trimming: 8 bases; junction bases outside the gene matches: 16. CDR1 is MNHEY and CDR2 is SMNVEV in the germline V gene (reference sequence). Authors' analysis steps: Estimated nucleated cell counts came from reference gene primer amplification. Method: immunoSEQ multiplex PCR; TCRdb's copy keeps in-frame clones and lacks some. V and J calls and clone size are those listed in that table; D and trimming were worked out from the DNA. This sample has approximately 430,000 clones, with 86% found just once.

Sequencing input: peripheral blood. This chain uses TRBV27 with TRBJ2-1; 9 bases agree with TRBD2. The receptor was derived from a woman aged 25 to 39 with active or convalescent COVID-19. CDR3: CASSPTMAGGPSYEQFF. As DNA, the CDR3 is TGTGCCAGCAGTCCTACCATGGCGGGGGGGCCGAGCTATGAGCAGTTCTTC.